These T cell receptor beta chains were read from a single sample in a study of beta chain features in type 1 diabetes. Sequenced by immunoSEQ multiplex PCR; TCRdb stores in-frame clones only, minus some. The sample yields hundreds of thousands of clones, approximately 8% seen once. The sequencing input was central memory CD4+ T cells from blood. The receptors here all came from a woman aged 18-29 years in good health. Each CDR3 is given with its conserved first and last residue. D genes are given only for firm matches. Some rows have no size entry. The others give once, few or many, or a class for an expanded clone.

.	TRBV19	.	TRBJ2-3	CASSIDSTDTQYF	TGTGCCAGTAGCATCGATAGCACAGATACGCAGTATTTT
few	TRBV4-2	.	TRBJ2-5	CASSQGSYQETQYF	TGTGCCAGCAGCCAAGGTTCCTATCAAGAGACCCAGTACTTC
few	TRBV19	.	TRBJ2-1	CASSPDRTANNEQFF	TGTGCCAGTAGTCCAGACCGGACAGCGAACAATGAGCAGTTCTTC
few	TRBV4-3	.	TRBJ2-6	CASSQVAGAGANVLTF	TGCGCCAGCAGCCAAGTTGCCGGGGCTGGGGCCAACGTCCTGACTTTC
few	TRBV5-1	TRBD2	TRBJ2-5	CASRAGGDISIETQYF	TGCGCCAGCAGGGCCGGGGGGGACATCTCCATCGAGACCCAGTACTTC
.	TRBV7-9	.	TRBJ1-1	CASSLEANTEAFF	TGTGCCAGCAGCTTAGAGGCCAACACTGAAGCTTTCTTT
.	TRBV10-2	.	TRBJ2-3	CASSPAVGTDTQYF	TGCGCCAGCAGTCCAGCGGTGGGCACAGATACGCAGTATTTT
few	TRBV5-6	.	TRBJ2-4	CASSAAERGLAKNIQYF	TGTGCCAGCAGCGCGGCCGAGAGAGGCTTGGCCAAAAACATTCAGTACTTC
many	TRBV5-5	.	TRBJ2-1	CASSLVGDNYNEQFF	TGTGCCAGCAGCTTGGTAGGGGATAACTACAATGAGCAGTTCTTC
few	TRBV19	.	TRBJ2-3	CASSFLGSGRGTDTQYF	TGTGCCAGTAGCTTCCTCGGGTCGGGAAGGGGCACAGATACGCAGTATTTT
few	TRBV5-4	.	TRBJ2-6	CASSFTRATDGANVLTF	TGTGCCAGCAGCTTTACAAGGGCTACTGACGGGGCCAACGTCCTGACTTTC
.	TRBV7-8	.	TRBJ2-1	CASSPGVPQYNEQFF	TGTGCCAGCAGCCCCGGGGTGCCCCAATACAATGAGCAGTTCTTC
few	TRBV4-2	TRBD2	TRBJ2-3	CASSQLAEPVRSRPDTQYF	TGTGCCAGCAGCCAACTAGCGGAACCCGTCCGGTCCAGACCAGATACGCAGTATTTT
few	TRBV18	TRBD2	TRBJ2-1	CASSPPNGRALGEQFF	TGTGCCAGCTCACCACCGAACGGGAGGGCCCTCGGTGAGCAGTTCTTC
few	TRBV7-9	.	TRBJ2-5	CASSRQETQYF	TGTGCCAGCAGCCGCCAAGAGACCCAGTACTTC
few	TRBV4-2	.	TRBJ1-1	CASSPLRQDRIMNTEAFF	TGTGCCAGCAGCCCTTTAAGACAGGACCGAATAATGAACACTGAAGCTTTCTTT
.	TRBV29-1	TRBD1	TRBJ2-4	CSVAYGTGRMAKNIQYF	TGCAGCGTTGCCTACGGGACAGGGAGGATGGCCAAAAACATTCAGTACTTC
.	TRBV7-2	.	TRBJ2-3	CASSLAPGSADTQYF	TGTGCCAGCAGCTTAGCTCCAGGGTCCGCAGATACGCAGTATTTT
few	TRBV30	TRBD2	TRBJ2-2	CAWRLAGGTGELFF	TGTGCCTGGAGACTAGCGGGGGGCACCGGGGAGCTGTTTTTT
few	TRBV9	TRBD2	TRBJ2-7	CASSVSGGPWSEQYF	TGTGCCAGCAGCGTATCGGGAGGGCCCTGGAGCGAGCAGTACTTC
many	TRBV2	.	TRBJ1-5	CASSETQQVNQPQHF	TGTGCCAGCAGTGAGACTCAACAGGTAAATCAGCCCCAGCATTTT
.	TRBV4-1	.	TRBJ1-2	CASSQAPVRGPLGYTF	TGCGCCAGCAGCCAAGCTCCTGTTCGGGGACCGCTAGGCTACACCTTC
.	TRBV5-1	.	TRBJ2-1	CASSLDLAGLPPYNEQFF	TGCGCCAGCAGCTTGGATTTGGCGGGGCTTCCCCCCTACAATGAGCAGTTCTTC
few	TRBV7-8	TRBD1	TRBJ2-3	CASSRDRVTDTQYF	TGTGCCAGCAGCCGGGACAGGGTAACAGATACGCAGTATTTT
few	TRBV7-9	TRBD2	TRBJ2-5	CASSLGLAGGETQYF	TGTGCCAGCAGTCTCGGGCTAGCGGGAGGAGAGACCCAGTACTTC
.	TRBV19	.	TRBJ2-7	CATSNRVNSYEQYF	TGTGCCACCTCAAACAGGGTAAACTCCTACGAGCAGTACTTC
.	TRBV27	TRBD2	TRBJ2-1	CASSLSPSGVGEQFF	TGTGCCAGCAGTTTATCTCCTAGCGGGGTGGGGGAGCAGTTCTTC
.	TRBV4-3	.	TRBJ2-3	CASSQDRDTQYF	TGCGCCAGCAGCCAAGACCGGGATACGCAGTATTTT
many	TRBV18	.	TRBJ2-7	CASSMGTAYEQYF	TGTGCCAGCTCAATGGGGACGGCCTACGAGCAGTACTTC
few	TRBV7-9	TRBD1	TRBJ1-1	CASSSTGGGNTEAFF	TGTGCCAGCAGCTCGACAGGGGGAGGGAACACTGAAGCTTTCTTT
.	TRBV29-1	.	TRBJ2-1	CSVTASWNEQFF	TGCAGCGTTACGGCGAGCTGGAATGAGCAGTTCTTC
few	TRBV28	.	TRBJ1-2	CASTLTINYGYTF	TGTGCCAGCACCCTTACTATAAACTATGGCTACACCTTC
.	TRBV10-2	TRBD1	TRBJ2-5	CASSFSGGETQYF	TGCGCCAGCAGTTTCTCAGGGGGAGAGACCCAGTACTTC
few	TRBV9	.	TRBJ2-5	CAIREPGRKETQYF	TGTGCCATCAGGGAACCGGGACGGAAAGAGACCCAGTACTTC
few	TRBV18	.	TRBJ1-2	CASSPSTGRDGYTF	TGTGCCAGCTCACCGTCCACAGGGCGCGATGGCTACACCTTC
many	TRBV7-2	.	TRBJ1-2	CASSLGPSDGYTF	TGTGCCAGCAGCTTAGGCCCCTCAGATGGCTACACCTTC
.	TRBV11-2	.	TRBJ1-1	CASSSARLNTEAFF	TGTGCCAGCAGCTCCGCTCGGCTGAACACTGAAGCTTTCTTT
.	TRBV7-2	.	TRBJ1-2	CASSPGQNGYTF	TGTGCCAGCAGCCCAGGACAGAATGGCTACACCTTC
.	TRBV7-6	.	TRBJ1-2	CASSLAPEYYGYTF	TGTGCCAGCAGCTTAGCGCCTGAGTACTATGGCTACACCTTC